The rows below give T cell receptor beta chains drawn from one sample of a study of blood T cell repertoires in COVID-19. Sequenced by immunoSEQ multiplex PCR; TCRdb stores in-frame clones only, minus some. This table has around 150,000 clones, 92% appearing once. Sequenced input: peripheral blood. These receptors were collected from a man under 40 with COVID-19, enrolled during active disease. The CDR3 runs from the conserved cysteine through the conserved F or W. D genes are given only for firm matches. Only some rows state a clone size, as once, few, many or a class for expanded clones.

clone size,D gene,J gene,V gene,CDR3 protein,CDR3 DNA
NA,NA,TRBJ1-1,TRBV18,CASSLRQVATEAFF,TGTGCCAGCTCACTCAGACAGGTTGCTACTGAAGCTTTCTTT
NA,NA,TRBJ2-6,TRBV9,CASSIVRGSGANVLTF,TGTGCCAGCAGCATAGTCCGGGGCTCTGGGGCCAACGTCCTGACTTTC
NA,NA,TRBJ1-2,TRBV4-3,CASSQVGGKDYGYTF,TGCGCCAGCAGCCAAGTCGGAGGGAAAGACTATGGCTACACCTTC
NA,TRBD2,TRBJ2-1,TRBV19,CASSNFGGTSGRGTYNEQFF,TGTGCCAGTAGTAATTTCGGCGGGACTAGCGGGAGAGGGACCTACAATGAGCAGTTCTTC
NA,TRBD2,TRBJ2-5,TRBV18,CASSQSAGARQETQYF,TGTGCCAGCTCCCAGTCAGCGGGAGCTCGTCAAGAGACCCAGTACTTC
NA,TRBD1,TRBJ1-5,TRBV6-5,CASSRDRATNQPQHF,TGTGCCAGCAGTCGGGACAGGGCTACCAATCAGCCCCAGCATTTT
NA,NA,TRBJ1-2,TRBV6-6,CASSYRPDTPKNLHTF,TGTGCCAGCAGTTACCGTCCTGACACTCCCAAGAACCTGCACACCTTC
NA,NA,TRBJ2-7,TRBV14,CASSQRRANEQYF,TGTGCCAGCAGCCAACGCAGGGCGAACGAGCAGTACTTC
once,NA,TRBJ1-2,TRBV5-6,CASSLTGSGYTF,TGTGCCAGCAGCTTGACAGGGTCTGGCTACACCTTC
NA,NA,TRBJ1-2,TRBV12-3/TRBV12-4,CASSLYREGGYTF,TGTGCCAGCAGTTTATACAGGGAGGGTGGCTACACCTTC
NA,TRBD1,TRBJ1-3,TRBV6-5,CASRGTGGANTIYF,TGTGCCAGCAGAGGGACAGGGGGCGCGAACACCATATATTTT
NA,TRBD2,TRBJ2-7,TRBV15,CATSKGLAGGYEQYF,TGTGCCACCAGCAAGGGACTAGCGGGAGGCTACGAGCAGTACTTC
NA,NA,TRBJ2-1,TRBV24-1,CATSHRELKVVNEQFF,TGTGCCACCAGTCACAGGGAGCTAAAGGTCGTCAATGAGCAGTTCTTC
NA,NA,TRBJ1-1,TRBV12-1,CATGRAEEDTEAFF,TGTGCCACAGGGAGGGCAGAGGAGGACACTGAAGCTTTCTTT
NA,TRBD2,TRBJ2-1,TRBV5-8,CASSLGTSGRLDEQFF,TGTGCCAGCAGCCTAGGGACTAGCGGTAGGCTAGATGAGCAGTTCTTC
NA,NA,TRBJ2-2,TRBV28,CASSWGLSGELFF,TGTGCCAGCAGTTGGGGCCTGTCCGGGGAGCTGTTTTTT
NA,NA,TRBJ1-3,TRBV2,CASTRVPGNTIYF,TGTGCCAGCACCCGGGTCCCTGGAAACACCATATATTTT
NA,NA,TRBJ2-6,TRBV5-1,CASSLGAAGANVLTF,TGCGCCAGCAGCTTGGGGGCTGCTGGGGCCAACGTCCTGACTTTC
NA,TRBD1,TRBJ2-5,TRBV7-2,CASSLGTGRETQYF,TGTGCCAGCAGCTTGGGGACAGGGAGGGAGACCCAGTACTTC
NA,NA,TRBJ1-3,TRBV19,CASSIRGFSGNTIYF,TGTGCCAGTAGTATTAGGGGCTTCTCTGGAAACACCATATATTTT
NA,TRBD1,TRBJ2-2,TRBV3-1/TRBV3-2,CASSQHPPTGVGTGELFF,TGTGCCAGCAGCCAACACCCGCCGACAGGGGTGGGAACCGGGGAGCTGTTTTTT
once,TRBD1,TRBJ1-2,TRBV7-2,CASSYRTGGSLVNYGYTF,TGTGCCAGCAGCTACAGGACAGGGGGAAGTCTCGTTAACTATGGCTACACCTTC
NA,NA,TRBJ2-7,TRBV9,CASSPRQFPYEQYF,TGTGCCAGCAGCCCCCGACAGTTTCCCTACGAGCAGTACTTC
NA,TRBD1,TRBJ1-4,TRBV7-6,CASSQGAGRIGEKLFF,TGTGCCAGCAGCCAGGGGGCGGGGAGAATTGGGGAAAAACTGTTTTTT
NA,TRBD1,TRBJ1-2,TRBV29-1,CSVIMDREFCTF,TGCAGCGTTATTATGGACAGGGAATTTTGCACCTTC
NA,NA,TRBJ1-6,TRBV6-5,CASSLNRANYNSPLHF,TGTGCCAGCAGTTTAAACAGGGCGAACTATAATTCACCCCTCCACTTT
NA,NA,TRBJ2-1,TRBV11-2,CASSSLRALRSSYNEQFF,TGTGCCAGCAGCTCCCTGCGGGCCTTGAGGAGCTCCTACAATGAGCAGTTCTTC
NA,NA,TRBJ2-2,TRBV7-9,CARRLLANTGELFF,TGTGCTCGTCGCCTCCTAGCGAACACCGGGGAGCTGTTTTTT
NA,NA,TRBJ2-1,TRBV27,CASSPSHSYNEQFF,TGTGCCAGCAGTCCTTCTCACAGCTACAATGAGCAGTTCTTC
few,NA,TRBJ1-3,TRBV7-9,CASSSLTGNTIYF,TGTGCCAGCAGCTCCCTGACAGGAAACACCATATATTTT
NA,TRBD1,TRBJ2-7,TRBV7-2,CASSPKPGQSYEQYF,TGTGCCAGCAGCCCGAAGCCGGGACAGAGCTACGAGCAGTACTTC